This entry lists 24 T cell receptor beta chains sequenced from one sample in a study of shared clonotypes between healthy human individuals. TCRdb's copy holds only in-frame clones and misses some; the assay was immunoSEQ multiplex PCR. Of about 1.1 million clones listed, more than 75% are singletons. What was sequenced was memory CD4+ T cells from PBMCs. Regarding subset: CD45RA-negative fraction. The receptors were sampled from a young man in good health. Some clones in this sample may be carry-over from other donors' samples.

This clone occurred a few times. This rearrangement joins TRBV5-6 to TRBJ2-3; 7 nucleotides agree with TRBD2. The CDR3 runs 17 residues. Germline V gene sequence: CDR1 SGHDT, CDR2 YYEEEE. V shed 3 bases, J shed 5 bases, and the junction held 15 bases outside the gene matches. The CDR3 reads CASSSDPTSPLRDTQYF. The CDR3 DNA sequence: TGTGCCAGCAGCTCGGACCCGACTAGCCCTCTTCGAGATACGCAGTATTTT.

This clone was picked up one time. This sequence joins TRBV11-2 and TRBJ2-5, with 10 bases identical to TRBD2. J lost 4 bases, V lost 5 bases, and 13 bases had no gene match. The CDR3 contains 17 residues. CDR1 and CDR2 from the germline V gene are SGHAT and FQNNGV. Written as DNA, the CDR3 is TGTGCCAGCAGCCAAGGAGCTAGCGGGAGAGGGGGAGAGACCCAGTACTTC. Protein product: CASSQGASGRGGETQYF.

The genes are TRBV19 and TRBJ1-1; 8 positions agree with TRBD1. V was clipped by 6 bases and J by 2 bases; unmatched bases: 5. This CDR3 has 14 residues. From germline, CDR1 is LNHDA and CDR2 SQIVND (reference sequence). The CDR3, as DNA: TGTGCCAGTAGAACGACAGGGGCTAACACTGAAGCTTTCTTT. Translation: CASRTTGANTEAFF.

This chain uses TRBV2 with TRBJ2-6; 8 nucleotides agree with TRBD1. Germline V CDR1 and CDR2: SNHLY, FYNNEI. CDR3 size: 18 residues. Germline trimming cut 6 bases from V and 2 bases from J; bases unmatched to any gene: 12. The CDR3 sequence is CASRIGQGTRPGANVLTF. DNA of the CDR3: TGTGCCAGCAGGATTGGACAGGGAACAAGACCTGGGGCCAACGTCCTGACTTTC.

V usage is TRBV2 and J usage is TRBJ2-1; possibly TRBD2 for D (6 bases). The CDR3 is made up of 14 amino acids. The V gene's germline CDR1 is SNHLY and CDR2 FYNNEI. V lost 6 bases and J 8 bases, leaving 17 bases between the germline ends. DNA of the CDR3: TGTGCCAGCAGCCCCCAGACTAGTTTCGATGAGCAGTTCTTC. Its protein is CASSPQTSFDEQFF.

The V and J genes are TRBV4-2 and TRBJ2-7; D is unresolved. Trimming cost V 4 bases and J 5 bases, with 15 bases left between them. The CDR3 loop spans 14 amino acids. Per germline, CDR1 LGHNA and CDR2 YNFKEQ. The CDR3 nucleotides are TGTGCCAGCAGCCCTTCGAACGAGGTCCACGAGCAGTACTTC. Its protein product is CASSPSNEVHEQYF.

In this sample, this clone turned up a few times. A read error is likely here: a far larger clone is one base away. For the CDR3, the DNA is TGTGCCAGCAGTTACGGTGTCCGGGAGGACACTGAAGCTTTCTTT. Amino acids: CASSYGVREDTEAFF. The V gene is TRBV6-6, the J gene TRBJ1-1; D ambiguous. The CDR3 runs 15 residues. Germline CDR1 MNHNY, CDR2 SVGAGI (reference sequence). The V end was cut by 2 bases, the J end by 3 bases, with 13 bases between.

The V gene is TRBV9, the J gene TRBJ2-2; 7 bases are a match to TRBD2. V shed 5 bases and J 6 bases; nucleotides not matched to a gene: 10. The CDR3 sequence is 15 residues long. Looked up from germline, CDR1 is SGDLS and CDR2 is YYNGEE. The CDR3 reads CASSKRDLPPGELFF. The DNA for the CDR3 is TGTGCCAGCAGTAAGCGGGACCTACCCCCCGGGGAGCTGTTTTTT.

This chain connects TRBV5-1 to TRBJ1-2; D not certain. Germline CDR1 reads SGHRS; CDR2 reads YFSETQ. CDR3 length: 13 amino acids. Between the trimmed V and J ends, which lost 0 bases and 2 bases, there was a span of 5 bases. CDR3 nucleotide sequence: TGCGCCAGCAGCTTGGTGGAAAACTATGGCTACACCTTC. Its translation is CASSLVENYGYTF. Filled out from reference TRBV5-1 and TRBJ1-2, the complete variable domain reads KAGVTQTPRYLIKTRGQQVTLSCSPISGHRSVSWYQQTPGQGLQFLFEYFSETQRNKGNFPGRFSGRQFSNSRSEMNVSTLELGDSALYLCASSLVENYGYTFGSGTRLTVV.

This clone was counted between two and nine times. The chain is built from TRBV29-1 and TRBJ2-7; 9 nucleotides agree with TRBD2. From germline, CDR1 is SQVTM and CDR2 ANQGSEA. The trim removed 5 bases at V and 6 bases at J, leaving 11 bases unmatched. This CDR3 spans 14 amino acids. The DNA of the CDR3 is TGCAGCGTTTCCCTCGGGACTAGCTTTCGCGAGCAGTACTTC. It encodes CSVSLGTSFREQYF.

The chain links TRBV5-1 to TRBJ2-7, with 7 bases lining up with TRBD1. The CDR3 length is 15 residues. Per the germline V gene, CDR1 is SGHRS and CDR2 is YFSETQ. V was clipped by 4 bases and J by 7 bases; unmatched bases: 14. CDR3 sequence: CASSPAPGQTREQYF. CDR3 DNA: TGCGCCAGCAGCCCCGCTCCGGGACAGACCAGGGAGCAGTACTTC.

With regard to this clone: This sample also contains other DNA sequences that code for the same CDR3. This chain joins TRBV27 and TRBJ2-6; TRBD1 might be the D (5 bases). V shed 6 bases and J shed 0 bases, with 6 bases lying between them. This CDR3 has 14 residues. The germline V gene encodes CDR1 MNHEY and CDR2 SMNVEV (reference sequence). CDR3 bases: TGTGCCAGCAGCCAGGGCTCTGGGGCCAACGTCCTGACTTTC. This codes for CASSQGSGANVLTF.

This clone is a singleton in its sample. The chain is built from TRBV30 and TRBJ2-3; D ambiguous. The germline V and J ends were trimmed by 1 base and 9 bases, with 20 bases remaining between them. Germline values: CDR1 GTSNPN, CDR2 SVGIG (reference sequence). There are 15 residues in the CDR3. The CDR3: CAWSEGLVWAGTQYF. The CDR3 nucleotides read TGTGCCTGGAGTGAGGGTTTGGTGTGGGCTGGGACGCAGTATTTT. Complete variable domain (other parts from reference TRBV30 and TRBJ2-3): SQTIHQWPATLVQPVGSPLSLECTVEGTSNPNLYWYRQAAGRGLQLLFYSVGIGQISSEVPQNLSASRPQDRQFILSSKKLLLSDSGFYLCAWSEGLVWAGTQYFGPGTRLTVL.

This clone was recorded once. The chain combines TRBV10-2 with TRBJ2-4, with 7 bases lining up with TRBD2. CDR1 is WSHSY and CDR2 is SAAADI in the germline V gene. The CDR3 has 18 residues. J was trimmed by 1 base and V by 2 bases; bases with no gene match: 11. This CDR3 reads CASSEALRSGTAKNIQYF. The CDR3 coding sequence is TGCGCCAGCAGTGAGGCTTTGCGGAGCGGGACGGCCAAAAACATTCAGTACTTC.

The chain couples TRBV14 to TRBJ2-7; 7 nucleotides match TRBD2. Germline V lookup: CDR1 SGHDN, CDR2 FVKESK. The V and J ends lost 4 bases and 3 bases, in that order; junction bases with no gene match: 9. The CDR3 contains 15 residues. The CDR3 bases are TGTGCCAGCAGCCTATCGCTTTCTAGCGGCTACGAGCAGTACTTC. Translating gives CASSLSLSSGYEQYF.

The chain couples TRBV9 to TRBJ2-1; TRBD2 matches at 14 bases. The CDR3 is 21 amino acids. Trimming removed 3 bases from V and 0 bases from J; junction bases left unmatched: 14. The germline gives CDR1 SGDLS, CDR2 YYNGEE. The chain's CDR3 is CASSAPTSTSGRASSYNEQFF. The DNA for the CDR3 is TGTGCCAGCAGCGCGCCCACTTCGACTAGCGGGAGGGCGAGCTCCTACAATGAGCAGTTCTTC. The complete variable domain, with remaining parts taken from reference TRBV9 and TRBJ2-1, reads DSGVTQTPKHLITATGQRVTLRCSPRSGDLSVYWYQQSLDQGLQFLIQYYNGEERAKGNILERFSAQQFPDLHSELNLSSLELGDSALYFCASSAPTSTSGRASSYNEQFFGPGTRLTVL.

CDR3 sequence reads: CASRGLQVFDYGYTF. The CDR3 DNA sequence: TGTGCCAGCAGGGGACTACAGGTTTTTGACTATGGCTACACCTTC. The chain has TRBV5-6 and TRBJ1-2; D possibly corresponds to TRBD1 (5 bases). Germline CDR1 and CDR2: SGHDT and YYEEEE. The CDR3 runs to 15 residues. V lost 5 bases and J 3 bases, leaving 17 bases between the germline ends.

CDR3 sequence (DNA): TGTGCCAGCAGCCAACGAAACCCTAGCGGGAGCTGGGGGACCTACAATGAGCAGTTCTTC. Its translation: CASSQRNPSGSWGTYNEQFF. The J gene is TRBJ2-1, the V gene TRBV4-2, with TRBD2 matching over 10 bases. The CDR3 extends over 20 amino acids. Germline V gives CDR1 LGHNA, CDR2 YNFKEQ. V gave up 2 bases and J gave up 2 bases; unmatched junction bases: 15.

The chain recombines TRBV2 with TRBJ1-3, with 7 bases aligning to TRBD1. The CDR3 runs 15 residues. Germline V gives CDR1 SNHLY, CDR2 FYNNEI. The ends lost 5 bases at V and 3 bases at J; junction bases unmatched: 7. The CDR3 is CASSHKTGSGNTIYF. The CDR3 DNA follows: TGTGCCAGCAGTCACAAGACAGGGAGTGGAAACACCATATATTTT.

This chain connects TRBV6-5 to TRBJ2-4; either TRBD1 or TRBD2 may fit D (5 bases each). The germline V gene has CDR1 MNHEY and CDR2 SVGAGI. Between the trimmed V and J ends, which lost 5 bases and 9 bases, there was a span of 17 bases. The length of the CDR3 is 14 residues. In nucleotides, the CDR3 is TGTGCCAGCAGTAACCTCCTCAGGGCGGGCATTCAGTACTTC. Protein product: CASSNLLRAGIQYF.

The chain employs TRBV5-8 and TRBJ1-2, with 9 nucleotides matching TRBD1. Germline values: CDR1 SGHTS, CDR2 YDEGEE. CDR3 length equals 13 residues. After removal of 4 bases from V and 7 bases from J, the junction contained 5 bases not matched to a gene. The CDR3, as DNA: TGTGCCAGCAGCCAAACAGGGGGCCGTGGCTACACCTTC. Its translation: CASSQTGGRGYTF.

The J gene is TRBJ1-3, the V gene TRBV7-9; tentatively, D is TRBD1 (5 bases). CDR1 is SEHNR and CDR2 is FQNEAQ in the germline V gene (reference sequence). The CDR3 contains 15 residues. Trimming left V 3 bases short and J 12 bases short, with 21 bases between. CDR3 loop: CASSFPGPGLHGIYF. Written as DNA, the CDR3 is TGTGCCAGCAGCTTCCCGGGGCCAGGCCTCCATGGCATATATTTT. The variable domain in full, completed from reference TRBV7-9 and TRBJ1-3, reads DTGVSQNPRHKITKRGQNVTFRCDPISEHNRLYWYRQTLGQGPEFLTYFQNEAQLEKSRLLSDRFSAERPKGSFSTLEIQRTEQGDSAMYLCASSFPGPGLHGIYFGEGSWLTVV.

V usage is TRBV18 and J usage is TRBJ2-2, with D perhaps matching TRBD1 or TRBD2 (5 bases each). CDR1 KGHSH and CDR2 LQKENI come from the germline V gene. Trimming removed 6 bases at V and 7 bases at J, with 12 bases between. This CDR3 has 13 amino acids. The CDR3 DNA follows: TGTGCCAGCTCTCTGGGACGGATCGGGGAGCTGTTTTTT. Its protein is CASSLGRIGELFF.

The CDR3 here is CAYPPGELFF. CDR3 in DNA: TGTGCCTATCCCCCCGGGGAGCTGTTTTTT. This chain links TRBV6-5 with TRBJ2-2; no firm D call. This CDR3 comprises 10 residues. Looked up from germline, CDR1 is MNHEY and CDR2 is SVGAGI. V was clipped by 11 bases and J by 6 bases, with 7 bases between them.